Sequencing of this T cell receptor (beta chain) was carried out in a study of cytomegalovirus exposure and HLA in healthy donors. PCR was performed using 60 Vbeta and 13 Jbeta primers. Sequencing used immunoSEQ multiplex PCR; TCRdb keeps in-frame clones, though not all of them. This table holds approximately 140,000 clones, about 80% found once. This clone was recorded once. This clonotype was obtained from a male donor in good health and CMV-seropositive. The sequenced sample consisted of PBMCs.

CDR3 in amino acids: CASSEYGGGAGPDTQYF. The CDR3 bases are TGTGCCAGCAGTGAGTATGGCGGGGGGGCCGGGCCAGATACGCAGTATTTT. The J gene is TRBJ2-3, the V gene TRBV6-1; 9 bases are shared with TRBD2. Germline CDR1 MNHNS, CDR2 SASEGT. The trim removed 3 bases at V and 4 bases at J, leaving 11 bases unmatched. The CDR3 sequence is 17 residues long.